This entry concerns a single T cell receptor (beta chain). The method was immunoSEQ multiplex PCR; TCRdb's version includes in-frame clones alone and lacks a portion of them. The top ten hold around 2% of the sample, which has some 60,000 clones, just over 90% seen once. This sample was taken from a study of T cell changes during pregnancy in multiple sclerosis. Trimming cost V 1 base and J 1 base; bases outside gene matches: 2. The CDR3 sequence is 15 residues long. The germline V gene encodes CDR1 GTSNPN and CDR2 SVGIG (reference sequence). This material consisted of peripheral blood, taken in the first trimester of pregnancy. The V call is TRBV30, the J call TRBJ1-3; 9 positions agree with TRBD1. This receptor was obtained from a female donor in good health, enrolled as a control in a pregnancy study. The CDR3 DNA reads as TGTGCCTGGAGTGCTGGGACAGGGTCTGGAAACACCATATATTTT. Translated, it gives CAWSAGTGSGNTIYF.